This T cell receptor beta chain originates from a study of control samples from healthy donors and cancer patients. Measured with immunoSEQ multiplex PCR; TCRdb has only the in-frame clones, and not every one. The sample carries 120,000 or so clones, around 87% recorded once. Material: blood. The TCR was taken from a man in his 60s in good health.

CDR3 sequence (DNA): TGTGCCAGCAGCTTATACACTAGCGGGGGGAGCACAGATACGCAGTATTTT. It encodes CASSLYTSGGSTDTQYF. V usage is TRBV7-2 and J usage is TRBJ2-3; 12 bases are a match to TRBD2. V shed 2 bases, J shed 0 bases, and the junction held 3 bases outside the gene matches. In germline, CDR1 is SGHTA, CDR2 FQGNSA. This CDR3 has 17 amino acids.